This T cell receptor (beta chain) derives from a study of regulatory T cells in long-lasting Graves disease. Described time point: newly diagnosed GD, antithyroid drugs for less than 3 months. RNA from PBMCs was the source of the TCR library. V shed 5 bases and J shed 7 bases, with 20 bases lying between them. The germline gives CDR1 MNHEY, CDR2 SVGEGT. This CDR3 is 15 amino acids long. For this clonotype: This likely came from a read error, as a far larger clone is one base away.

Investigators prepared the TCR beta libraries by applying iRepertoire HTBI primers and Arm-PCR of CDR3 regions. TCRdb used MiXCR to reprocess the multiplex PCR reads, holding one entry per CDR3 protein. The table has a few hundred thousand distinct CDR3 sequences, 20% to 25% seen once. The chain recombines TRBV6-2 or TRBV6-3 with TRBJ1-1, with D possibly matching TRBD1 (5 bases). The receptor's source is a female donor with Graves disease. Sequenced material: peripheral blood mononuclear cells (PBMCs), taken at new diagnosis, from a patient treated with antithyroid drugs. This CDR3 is CASSDSQGTPNEAFF. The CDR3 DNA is TGTGCCAGCAGTGATTCTCAGGGAACACCCAATGAAGCTTTCTTT.